The entry below describes one T cell receptor beta chain. Random hexamers were used to reverse transcribe the RNA input (roughly 0.5 to 1 ug). A multiplex approach, immunoSEQ multiplex PCR, amplified TCR beta CDR3 across 54 Vbeta and 13 Jbeta. TCRdb reprocessed the immunoSEQ multiplex PCR reads via MiXCR and lists one record per CDR3 protein. The data contain 100,000 to 150,000 distinct CDR3 sequences, about 95% of them singletons. This sample was taken from a study of CD8 T cells in Susac syndrome. The ends were cut back, 6 bases at V and 2 bases at J, with 9 bases in the middle. Germline lookup yields CDR1 KGHDR and CDR2 SFDVKD. The CDR3 spans 13 residues. In blood CD8+ and CD4+ T cells, TCR beta underwent sequencing.

The specimen sequenced was CD4+ T cells from PBMCs. The V and J genes are TRBV24-1 and TRBJ1-1; tentatively, D is TRBD1 (5 bases). The receptor's source is a human donor in good health. CDR3 sequence reads: CATSFGTNTEAFF. The CDR3 region has the DNA TGTGCCACCAGTTTTGGGACTAACACTGAAGCTTTCTTT.